The following is a T cell receptor beta chain sequence with its context. Data came from immunoSEQ multiplex PCR; TCRdb stores just in-frame clones and leaves some out. The sample has 600,000 or so clones, about 87% seen once; the top ten hold 0.0094%. The CDR3 is 16 amino acids. The V gene's germline CDR1 is LNHNV and CDR2 YYDKDF (reference sequence). Trimming took 3 bases from V and 4 from J; bases not matched to a gene: 9. This entry belongs to a study of shared T cell receptors in the human thymus. Separately, the same data were catalogued under a study of human thymus T cells. In that study: Resections obtained during corrective heart surgery supplied the thymus tissue. Biased V and J segment usage appeared in thymus and peripheral blood. Related work showed strongly overlapping thymic repertoires across unrelated individuals.

The J gene is TRBJ1-2, the V gene TRBV15; 9 bases match TRBD1. This sequence was found in a boy under three years old with a congenital heart defect. Specimen: thymocytes. The CDR3, as DNA: TGTGCCACCAGCAGGATACCGGACAGGGGAGTCTATGGCTACACCTTC. Its translation: CATSRIPDRGVYGYTF.